These 29 T cell receptor beta chains originate from one sample sequenced in a study of cytomegalovirus exposure and HLA in healthy donors. Vbeta (60) and Jbeta (13) primers were used in the PCR. Assay used: immunoSEQ multiplex PCR; TCRdb lists only in-frame clones, some missing. The sample yields about 200,000 clones, approximately 79% seen once. The sequenced sample consisted of PBMCs. The receptors derive from a girl aged 10 to 17 in good health and CMV-seropositive.

The J gene is TRBJ2-5, the V gene TRBV5-6; 10 bases align to TRBD1. Germline CDR1 and CDR2: SGHDT and YYEEEE. This CDR3 has 17 amino acids. The ends lost 0 bases at V and 4 bases at J; junction bases unmatched: 9. The CDR3 DNA sequence: TGTGCCAGCAGCTTGGGGCCCCCGGGACAGGGGCCAGAGACCCAGTACTTC. Its protein product is CASSLGPPGQGPETQYF.

This clone was counted only a few times. This chain links TRBV7-2 with TRBJ2-5, with D possibly matching TRBD2 (5 bases). CDR3 length equals 11 residues. V was cut by 5 bases and J by 5 bases, with 6 bases left in between. Germline CDR1 is SGHTA and CDR2 is FQGNSA. The chain's CDR3 is CASSQRETQYF. The CDR3 coding sequence is TGTGCCAGCAGCCAGCGGGAGACCCAGTACTTC.

The rearrangement links TRBV7-8 to TRBJ2-3, with 12 bases fitting TRBD2. The CDR3 consists of 21 residues. CDR1 and CDR2 from the germline V gene are SGHVS and FQNEAQ. Trimming cost V 4 bases and J 0 bases; bases outside gene matches: 17. In nucleotides, the CDR3 is TGTGCCAGCAGCTCCAAAACTAGCGGGGGGACATATCGCTCTAGCACAGATACGCAGTATTTT. Its translation is CASSSKTSGGTYRSSTDTQYF.

The V and J genes are TRBV11-2 and TRBJ1-6; 9 bases agree with TRBD1. Germline V gene data show CDR1 as SGHAT and CDR2 as FQNNGV. With V trimmed by 0 bases and J by 7 bases, 4 bases remained unmatched. The CDR3 length is 16 residues. The CDR3 region is CASSLDVGTGNSPLHF. In DNA, the CDR3 is TGTGCCAGCAGCTTAGACGTCGGGACAGGGAATTCACCCCTCCACTTT.

This chain uses TRBV12-5 with TRBJ2-1; 8 nucleotides align to TRBD2. V shed 9 bases, J shed 0 bases, and the junction held 16 bases outside the gene matches. There are 18 residues in the CDR3. Germline CDR1 reads LGHNT; CDR2 reads FRNRAP. The CDR3 loop is CASKKMAGGTPSYNEQFF. The CDR3 DNA follows: TGTGCTAGCAAAAAGATGGCGGGGGGCACCCCCTCCTACAATGAGCAGTTCTTC.

The chain uses TRBV5-1 and TRBJ1-6, with D unclear. Germline lookup yields CDR1 SGHRS and CDR2 YFSETQ. V was clipped by 4 bases and J by 7 bases, with 12 bases between them. The CDR3 has 14 residues. The CDR3 nucleotides are TGCGCCAGCAGCCTGGACGGGAGAAATTCACCCCTCCACTTT. It yields the protein CASSLDGRNSPLHF.

V is TRBV27 and J is TRBJ1-2; D is ambiguous. Trimming took 6 bases from V and 2 from J, leaving 10 bases between them. CDR3 length equals 13 residues. Per the germline V gene, CDR1 is MNHEY and CDR2 is SMNVEV (reference sequence). Here the CDR3 DNA reads TGTGCCAGCAGGCCCTCGGGAAACTATGGCTACACCTTC. Amino acid sequence: CASRPSGNYGYTF.

This clone has a handful of counts. The CDR3, as DNA: TGTGCCTGGAGTGTGGGTGGGAGGGGCGAAAAACTGTTTTTT. Protein sequence: CAWSVGGRGEKLFF. This chain connects TRBV30 to TRBJ1-4, with TRBD1 as a possible D gene (5 bases). Trimming cost V 0 bases and J 8 bases, with 13 bases left between them. Germline values: CDR1 GTSNPN, CDR2 SVGIG (reference sequence). The CDR3 loop spans 14 amino acids.

Only a few counts were recorded for this clone. The chain links TRBV7-2 to TRBJ1-4; 9 nucleotides line up with TRBD1. Losses at the gene ends were 4 bases for V and 5 bases for J; bases not matched to a gene: 5. CDR1 SGHTA and CDR2 FQGNSA come from the germline V gene. The CDR3 length is 15 residues. CDR3: CASSSRQGGNEKLFF. CDR3 DNA sequence: TGTGCCAGCAGCTCGCGACAGGGGGGGAATGAAAAACTGTTTTTT.

This clone occurred a few times. V usage is TRBV14 and J usage is TRBJ1-2, with a weak D call TRBD1 (5 bases). Germline V gene sequence: CDR1 SGHDN, CDR2 FVKESK. CDR3 size: 14 residues. Trimming took 3 bases from V and 7 from J, leaving 15 bases between them. CDR3 nucleotides: TGTGCCAGCAGCCAGGCCAGGGCCTGGAGTGGCTACACCTTC. It encodes CASSQARAWSGYTF.

The genes are TRBV4-3 and TRBJ1-6; weak D call: TRBD1 (6 bases). V shed 3 bases and J shed 13 bases, with 16 bases lying between them. Germline loops: CDR1 LGHNA, CDR2 YSLEER. There are 14 residues in the CDR3. CDR3 sequence reads: CASSHPPEGGPLHF. Here the CDR3 DNA reads TGCGCCAGCAGCCACCCCCCCGAGGGGGGGCCCCTCCACTTT.

This clone came up once. J is TRBJ1-2 and V is TRBV30; D unclear. With 1 base removed from V and 2 bases from J, the gap between germline ends came to 8 bases. The V gene's germline CDR1 is GTSNPN and CDR2 SVGIG (reference sequence). CDR3 length: 13 amino acids. The CDR3 here is CAWSESQNYGYTF. The CDR3 nucleotides read TGTGCCTGGAGTGAAAGTCAGAACTATGGCTACACCTTC. The full variable domain, its missing parts supplied by reference TRBV30 and TRBJ1-2, is SQTIHQWPATLVQPVGSPLSLECTVEGTSNPNLYWYRQAAGRGLQLLFYSVGIGQISSEVPQNLSASRPQDRQFILSSKKLLLSDSGFYLCAWSESQNYGYTFGSGTRLTVV.

The rearrangement uses TRBV6-6 and TRBJ1-4; D perhaps matches TRBD1 (6 bases). Germline CDR1 reads MNHNY; CDR2 reads SVGAGI (reference sequence). With 2 bases removed from V and 8 bases from J, the gap between germline ends came to 6 bases. This CDR3 is built from 12 residues. The CDR3 sequence is CASSYDREKLFF. In DNA, the CDR3 is TGTGCCAGCAGTTACGACAGGGAAAAACTGTTTTTT.

In this sample, this clone turned up a few times. The rearrangement links TRBV7-2 to TRBJ1-5; D is unresolved. V was pared by 3 bases and J by 4 bases, with 22 bases between. The CDR3 length is 18 residues. CDR1 and CDR2 from the germline V gene are SGHTA and FQGNSA. CDR3 nucleotides: TGTGCCAGCAGCTTCCAAACCGGAGGGTTAAGTGGAAATCAGCCCCAGCATTTT. It is translated as CASSFQTGGLSGNQPQHF.

The rearrangement uses TRBV5-8 and TRBJ2-1; a weak D match, TRBD1 (5 bases). Trimming pared 3 bases from V and 3 bases from J, leaving 22 bases between. Germline V gene lookup returns CDR1 SGHTS and CDR2 YDEGEE. This CDR3 is built from 18 residues. The CDR3 protein is CASSSRDRPPPNYNEQFF. The CDR3 DNA is TGTGCCAGCAGCTCCCGTGACAGACCTCCCCCCAACTACAATGAGCAGTTCTTC.

The rearrangement joins TRBV30 to TRBJ1-4; 10 positions match TRBD1. Germline trimming cut 5 bases from V and 6 bases from J; bases unmatched to any gene: 6. The V gene's germline CDR1 is GTSNPN and CDR2 SVGIG (reference sequence). This CDR3 region has 14 residues. This CDR3 is CAWSTGTGDEKLFF. The CDR3 nucleotides read TGTGCCTGGTCTACGGGGACAGGGGATGAAAAACTGTTTTTT.

The J gene is TRBJ2-7, the V gene TRBV14, with D possibly matching TRBD2 (5 bases). V lost 4 bases, J lost 0 bases, and 10 bases lay in between. This CDR3 comprises 14 residues. Germline V CDR1 and CDR2: SGHDN, FVKESK. In nucleotides, the CDR3 is TGTGCCAGCAGCCCCGGACTTAGCTCCTACGAGCAGTACTTC. Translated, it gives CASSPGLSSYEQYF. The entire variable domain, with the rest obtained from reference TRBV14 and TRBJ2-7, is as follows: EAGVTQFPSHSVIEKGQTVTLRCDPISGHDNLYWYRRVMGKEIKFLLHFVKESKQDESGMPNNRFLAERTGGTYSTLKVQPAELEDSGVYFCASSPGLSSYEQYFGPGTRLTVT.

The rearrangement joins TRBV7-8 to TRBJ1-2, with unresolved D. Germline values: CDR1 SGHVS, CDR2 FQNEAQ. Trimming took 3 bases from V and 8 from J, leaving 16 bases between them. The CDR3 has 14 amino acids. Here the CDR3 DNA reads TGTGCCAGCAGCTTCTCAGTACTGGGGAGCGGCTACACCTTC. It codes for CASSFSVLGSGYTF.

The gene calls are TRBV27 and TRBJ1-4, with TRBD1 identical over 8 bases. The CDR3 spans 14 residues. V lost 4 bases and J lost 7; bases outside the gene matches: 5. CDR1 MNHEY and CDR2 SMNVEV come from the germline V gene (reference sequence). The CDR3 protein is CASSSGGSIEKLFF. CDR3 nucleotides: TGTGCCAGCAGTTCAGGGGGCTCGATTGAAAAACTGTTTTTT.

The V gene is TRBV7-2, the J gene TRBJ2-3; 8 bases match TRBD1. The CDR3 covers 14 residues. CDR1 is SGHTA, CDR2 FQGNSA, per germline. Losses at the gene ends were 5 bases for V and 1 base for J; bases not matched to a gene: 2. The CDR3 sequence is CASSPDRGTDTQYF. Here the CDR3 DNA reads TGTGCCAGCAGCCCGGACAGGGGCACAGATACGCAGTATTTT.

For this clone: Other DNA sequences in the same sample also yield this CDR3. The chain is built from TRBV19 and TRBJ1-1, with D maybe TRBD1 (5 bases). Per germline, CDR1 LNHDA and CDR2 SQIVND (reference sequence). CDR3 length: 14 amino acids. Deletions cut 3 bases from V and 1 base from J, with 9 bases between. CDR3 DNA: TGTGCCAGTAGTATCGGGGGTGCGAACACTGAAGCTTTCTTT. Translation: CASSIGGANTEAFF.

V and J are TRBV5-4 and TRBJ2-7; unclear D gene. The CDR3 is 11 amino acids. Germline CDR1 reads SGHNT; CDR2 reads YYREEE (reference sequence). V was trimmed by 4 bases and J by 4 bases, leaving 6 bases between them. CDR3 sequence reads: CASSAEYEQYF. The CDR3 bases are TGTGCCAGCAGCGCGGAATACGAGCAGTACTTC.

The chain recombines TRBV4-3 with TRBJ2-1; a possible D gene is TRBD2 (5 bases). Between the trimmed V and J ends, which lost 2 bases and 3 bases, there was a span of 8 bases. The CDR3 contains 14 residues. From germline, CDR1 is LGHNA and CDR2 YSLEER. The CDR3 DNA follows: TGCGCCAGCAGCCAAATCCGGGGCTACAATGAGCAGTTCTTC. Translation: CASSQIRGYNEQFF.

The rearrangement joins TRBV6-6 to TRBJ1-1; no definite D call. V lost 2 bases and J 4 bases, leaving 5 bases between the germline ends. Germline lookup yields CDR1 MNHNY and CDR2 SVGAGI (reference sequence). The CDR3 is made up of 12 amino acids. CDR3: CASSYRSTEAFF. The DNA for the CDR3 is TGTGCCAGCAGTTACCGCAGCACTGAAGCTTTCTTT.

This chain connects TRBV29-1 to TRBJ1-3, with D unclear. Germline values: CDR1 SQVTM, CDR2 ANQGSEA. The CDR3 spans 15 residues. The germline V and J ends were trimmed by 4 bases and 1 base, with 14 bases remaining between them. The CDR3 region is CSVVASTMSGNTIYF. The CDR3 region has the DNA TGCAGCGTTGTAGCTTCTACTATGTCTGGAAACACCATATATTTT.

The V call is TRBV18, the J call TRBJ2-3; 7 bases match TRBD2. V shed 3 bases and J 5 bases; nucleotides not matched to a gene: 8. The CDR3 runs to 15 residues. The V gene's germline CDR1 is KGHSH and CDR2 LQKENI. The CDR3 DNA sequence: TGTGCCAGCTCACCCTTGGCCCGGGGGGTAGATACGCAGTATTTT. Translation: CASSPLARGVDTQYF.

V is TRBV11-2 and J is TRBJ1-6; the D gene is possibly TRBD1 (6 bases). The length of the CDR3 is 15 residues. CDR1 is SGHAT and CDR2 is FQNNGV in the germline V gene. V was clipped by 5 bases and J by 10 bases, with 18 bases between them. This CDR3 is CASSVDLGGASPLHF. The CDR3 nucleotides read TGTGCCAGCAGCGTTGATTTAGGGGGAGCATCACCCCTCCACTTT.

The table lists this clone with a count of one. The J gene is TRBJ1-3, the V gene TRBV5-6; no firm D call. The length of the CDR3 is 12 residues. The ends were cut back, 4 bases at V and 3 bases at J, with 5 bases in the middle. Germline V gene lookup returns CDR1 SGHDT and CDR2 YYEEEE. The CDR3 DNA reads as TGTGCCAGCAGCCCCGGTGGAAACACCATATATTTT. Residues: CASSPGGNTIYF.

This chain links TRBV9 with TRBJ2-2; 9 bases map to TRBD2. This CDR3 has 17 amino acids. Germline lookup yields CDR1 SGDLS and CDR2 YYNGEE. V lost 4 bases, J lost 4 bases, and 11 bases stayed unmatched. CDR3 loop: CASSPPAGGPITGELFF. Here the CDR3 DNA reads TGTGCCAGCAGCCCCCCCGCGGGGGGGCCCATCACCGGGGAGCTGTTTTTT.